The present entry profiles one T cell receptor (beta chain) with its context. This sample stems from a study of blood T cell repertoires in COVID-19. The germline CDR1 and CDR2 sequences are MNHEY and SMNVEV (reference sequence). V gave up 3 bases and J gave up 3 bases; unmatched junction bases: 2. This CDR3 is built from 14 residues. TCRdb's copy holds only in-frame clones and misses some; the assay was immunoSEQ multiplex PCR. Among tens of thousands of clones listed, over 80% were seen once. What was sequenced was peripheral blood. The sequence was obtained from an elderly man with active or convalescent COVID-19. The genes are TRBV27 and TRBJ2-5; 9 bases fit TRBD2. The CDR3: CASSLLAGKETQYF. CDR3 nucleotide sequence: TGTGCCAGCAGTTTGCTAGCGGGAAAAGAGACCCAGTACTTC.